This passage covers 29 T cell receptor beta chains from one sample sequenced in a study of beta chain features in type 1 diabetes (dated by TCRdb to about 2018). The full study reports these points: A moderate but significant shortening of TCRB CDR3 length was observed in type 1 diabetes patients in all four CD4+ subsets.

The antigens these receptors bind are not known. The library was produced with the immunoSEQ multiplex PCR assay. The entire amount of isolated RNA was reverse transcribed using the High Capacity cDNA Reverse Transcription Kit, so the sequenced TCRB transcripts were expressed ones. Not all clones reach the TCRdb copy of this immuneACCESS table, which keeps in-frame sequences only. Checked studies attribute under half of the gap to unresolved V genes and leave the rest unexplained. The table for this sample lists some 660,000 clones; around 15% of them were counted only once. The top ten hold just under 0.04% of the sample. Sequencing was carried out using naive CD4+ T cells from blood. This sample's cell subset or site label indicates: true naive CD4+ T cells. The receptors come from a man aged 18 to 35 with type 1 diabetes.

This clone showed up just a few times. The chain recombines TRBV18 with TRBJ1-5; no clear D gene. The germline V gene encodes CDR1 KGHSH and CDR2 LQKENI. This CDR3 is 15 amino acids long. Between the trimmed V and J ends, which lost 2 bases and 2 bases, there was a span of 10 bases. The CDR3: CASSPMGMGNQPQHF. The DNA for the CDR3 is TGTGCCAGCTCACCAATGGGGATGGGCAATCAGCCCCAGCATTTT.

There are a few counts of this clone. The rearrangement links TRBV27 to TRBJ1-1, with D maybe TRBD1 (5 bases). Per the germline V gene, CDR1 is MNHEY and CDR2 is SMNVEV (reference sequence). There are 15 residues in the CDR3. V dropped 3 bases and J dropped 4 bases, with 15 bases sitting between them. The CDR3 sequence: CASSFGGTTGTEAFF. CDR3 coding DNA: TGTGCCAGCAGTTTCGGGGGGACTACTGGCACTGAAGCTTTCTTT.

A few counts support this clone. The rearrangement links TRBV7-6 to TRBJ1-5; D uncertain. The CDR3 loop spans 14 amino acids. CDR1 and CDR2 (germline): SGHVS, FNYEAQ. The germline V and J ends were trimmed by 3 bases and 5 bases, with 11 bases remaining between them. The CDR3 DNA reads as TGTGCCAGCAGCTTCTCCCCTGGAGATCAGCCCCAGCATTTT. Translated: CASSFSPGDQPQHF. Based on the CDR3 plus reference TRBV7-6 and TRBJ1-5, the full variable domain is GAGVSQSPRYKVTKRGQDVALRCDPISGHVSLYWYRQALGQGPEFLTYFNYEAQQDKSGLPNDRFSAERPEGSISTLTIQRTEQRDSAMYRCASSFSPGDQPQHFGDGTRLSIL.

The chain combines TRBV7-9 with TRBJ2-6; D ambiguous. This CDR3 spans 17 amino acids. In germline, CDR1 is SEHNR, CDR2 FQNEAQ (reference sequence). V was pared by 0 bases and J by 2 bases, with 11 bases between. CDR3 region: CASSLAIPGAGANVLTF. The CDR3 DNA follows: TGTGCCAGCAGCTTAGCTATACCGGGCGCTGGGGCCAACGTCCTGACTTTC.

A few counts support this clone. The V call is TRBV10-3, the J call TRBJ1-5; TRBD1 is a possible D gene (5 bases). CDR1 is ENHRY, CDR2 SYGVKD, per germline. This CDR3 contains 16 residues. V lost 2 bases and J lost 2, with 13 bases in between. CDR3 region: CAISEIPGPGNQPQHF. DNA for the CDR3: TGTGCCATCAGTGAGATCCCGGGGCCGGGCAATCAGCCCCAGCATTTT.

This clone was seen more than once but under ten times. The CDR3 DNA is TGTGCCAGCCGCGACAGAAACTACGAGCAGTACTTC. Translating it yields CASRDRNYEQYF. The chain links TRBV7-9 to TRBJ2-7; D is possibly TRBD1 (5 bases). The CDR3 is 12 amino acids. Trimming pared 8 bases from V and 3 bases from J, leaving 11 bases between. Germline V gene sequence: CDR1 SEHNR, CDR2 FQNEAQ (reference sequence).

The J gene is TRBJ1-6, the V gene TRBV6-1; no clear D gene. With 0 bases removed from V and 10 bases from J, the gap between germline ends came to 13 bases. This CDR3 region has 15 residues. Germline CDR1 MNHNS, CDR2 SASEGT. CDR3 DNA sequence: TGTGCCAGCAGTGAAGCGAGGGCAGGACGATCACCCCTCCACTTT. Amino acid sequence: CASSEARAGRSPLHF.

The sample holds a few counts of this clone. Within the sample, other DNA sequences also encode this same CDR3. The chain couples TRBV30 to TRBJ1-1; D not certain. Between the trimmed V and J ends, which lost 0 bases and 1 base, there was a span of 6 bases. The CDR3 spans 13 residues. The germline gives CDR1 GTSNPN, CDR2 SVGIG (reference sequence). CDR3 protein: CAWSVRRNTEAFF. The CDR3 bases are TGTGCCTGGAGTGTTAGGAGGAACACTGAAGCTTTCTTT.

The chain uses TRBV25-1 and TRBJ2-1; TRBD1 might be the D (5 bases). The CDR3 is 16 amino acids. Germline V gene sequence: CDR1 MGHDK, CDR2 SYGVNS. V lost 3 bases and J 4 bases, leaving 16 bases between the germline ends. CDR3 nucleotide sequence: TGTGCCAGCAGTGACACCTCAGGGCGTCGTTACAATGAGCAGTTCTTC. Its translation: CASSDTSGRRYNEQFF. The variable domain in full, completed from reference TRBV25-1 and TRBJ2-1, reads EADIYQTPRYLVIGTGKKITLECSQTMGHDKMYWYQQDPGMELHLIHYSYGVNSTEKGDLSSESTVSRIRTEHFPLTLESARPSHTSQYLCASSDTSGRRYNEQFFGPGTRLTVL.

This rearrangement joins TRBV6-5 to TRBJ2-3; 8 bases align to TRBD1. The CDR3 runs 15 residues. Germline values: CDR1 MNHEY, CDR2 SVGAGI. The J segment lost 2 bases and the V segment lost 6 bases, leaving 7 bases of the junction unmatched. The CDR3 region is CASRAWDRTTDTQYF. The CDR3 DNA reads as TGTGCCAGCAGGGCCTGGGACAGGACCACAGATACGCAGTATTTT.

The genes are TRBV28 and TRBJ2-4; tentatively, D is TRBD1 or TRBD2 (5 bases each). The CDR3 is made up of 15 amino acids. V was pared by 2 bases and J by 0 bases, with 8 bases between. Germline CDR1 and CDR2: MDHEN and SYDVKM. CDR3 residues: CASSLGDVAKNIQYF. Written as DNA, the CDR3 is TGTGCCAGCAGTTTAGGGGACGTAGCCAAAAACATTCAGTACTTC.

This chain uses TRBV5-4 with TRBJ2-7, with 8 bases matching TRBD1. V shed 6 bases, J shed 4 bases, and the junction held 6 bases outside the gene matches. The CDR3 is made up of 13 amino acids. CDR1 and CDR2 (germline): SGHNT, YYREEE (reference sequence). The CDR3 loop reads CASTGTGLYEQYF. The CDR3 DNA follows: TGTGCCAGCACCGGGACAGGACTATACGAGCAGTACTTC.

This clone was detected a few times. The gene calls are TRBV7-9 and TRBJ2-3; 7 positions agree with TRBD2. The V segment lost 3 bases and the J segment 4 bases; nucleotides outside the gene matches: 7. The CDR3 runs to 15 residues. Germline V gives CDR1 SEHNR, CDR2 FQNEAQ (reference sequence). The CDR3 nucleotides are TGTGCCAGCAGCTTCGGAGCGGGACCTTCAGATACGCAGTATTTT. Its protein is CASSFGAGPSDTQYF.

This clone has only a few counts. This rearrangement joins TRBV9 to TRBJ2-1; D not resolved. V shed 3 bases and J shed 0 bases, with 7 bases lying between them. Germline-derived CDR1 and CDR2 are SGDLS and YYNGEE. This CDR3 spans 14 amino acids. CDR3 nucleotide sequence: TGTGCCAGCAGCGAGAAGAACTCCTACAATGAGCAGTTCTTC. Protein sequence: CASSEKNSYNEQFF.

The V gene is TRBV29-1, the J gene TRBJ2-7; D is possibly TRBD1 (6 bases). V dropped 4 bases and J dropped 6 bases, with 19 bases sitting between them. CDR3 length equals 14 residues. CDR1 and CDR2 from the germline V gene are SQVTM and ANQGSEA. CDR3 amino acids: CSVAGNRVNGEQYF. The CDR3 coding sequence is TGCAGCGTTGCGGGAAACAGGGTTAATGGCGAGCAGTACTTC.

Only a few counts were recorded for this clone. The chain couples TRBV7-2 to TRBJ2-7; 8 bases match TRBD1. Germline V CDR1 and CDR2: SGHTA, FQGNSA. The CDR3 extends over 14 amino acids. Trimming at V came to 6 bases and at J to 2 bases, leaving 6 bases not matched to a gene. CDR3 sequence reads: CASSSDRGTYEQYF. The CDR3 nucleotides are TGTGCCAGCAGTTCTGACAGGGGCACCTACGAGCAGTACTTC.

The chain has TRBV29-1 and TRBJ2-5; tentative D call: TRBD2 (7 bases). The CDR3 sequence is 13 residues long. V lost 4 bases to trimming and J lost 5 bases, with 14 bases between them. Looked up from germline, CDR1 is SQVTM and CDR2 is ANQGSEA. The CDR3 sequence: CSVVGGAGETQYF. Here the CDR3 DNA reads TGCAGCGTTGTTGGGGGGGCCGGGGAGACCCAGTACTTC.

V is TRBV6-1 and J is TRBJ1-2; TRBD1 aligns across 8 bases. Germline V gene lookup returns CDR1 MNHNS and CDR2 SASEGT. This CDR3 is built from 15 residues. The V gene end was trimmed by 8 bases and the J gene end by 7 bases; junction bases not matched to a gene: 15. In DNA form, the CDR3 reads TGTGCCAGCGGCTTACTGGGTGGACAGGGACGTGGCTACACCTTC. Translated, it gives CASGLLGGQGRGYTF.

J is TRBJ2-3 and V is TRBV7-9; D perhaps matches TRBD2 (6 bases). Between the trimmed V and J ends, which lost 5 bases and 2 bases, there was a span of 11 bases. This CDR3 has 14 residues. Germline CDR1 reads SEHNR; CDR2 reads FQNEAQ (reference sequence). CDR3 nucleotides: TGTGCCAGCAGCCGGGGGAGGTCCACAGATACGCAGTATTTT. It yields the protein CASSRGRSTDTQYF.

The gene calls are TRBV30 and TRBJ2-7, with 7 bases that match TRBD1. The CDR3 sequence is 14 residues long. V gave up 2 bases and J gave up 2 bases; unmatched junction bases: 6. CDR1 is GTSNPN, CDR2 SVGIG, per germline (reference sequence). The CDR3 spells CAWSRNRGPYEQYF. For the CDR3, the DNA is TGTGCCTGGAGTCGAAACAGGGGTCCCTACGAGCAGTACTTC.

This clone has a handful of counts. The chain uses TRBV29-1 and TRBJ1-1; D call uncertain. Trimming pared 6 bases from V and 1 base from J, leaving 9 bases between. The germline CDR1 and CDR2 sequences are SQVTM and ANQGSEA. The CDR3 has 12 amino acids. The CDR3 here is CSVATANTEAFF. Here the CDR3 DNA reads TGCAGCGTCGCAACAGCGAACACTGAAGCTTTCTTT.

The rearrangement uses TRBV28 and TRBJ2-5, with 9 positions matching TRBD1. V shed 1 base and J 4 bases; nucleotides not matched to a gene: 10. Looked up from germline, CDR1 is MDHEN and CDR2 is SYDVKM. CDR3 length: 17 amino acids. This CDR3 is CASSLSRDRVVGETQYF. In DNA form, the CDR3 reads TGTGCCAGCAGTTTATCCCGGGACAGGGTAGTCGGAGAGACCCAGTACTTC.

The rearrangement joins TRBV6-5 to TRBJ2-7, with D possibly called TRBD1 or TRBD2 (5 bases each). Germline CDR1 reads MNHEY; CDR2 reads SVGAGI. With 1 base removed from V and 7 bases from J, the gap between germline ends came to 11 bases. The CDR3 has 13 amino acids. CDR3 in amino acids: CASSYLRGREQYF. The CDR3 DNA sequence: TGTGCCAGCAGTTACTTGAGGGGACGGGAGCAGTACTTC.

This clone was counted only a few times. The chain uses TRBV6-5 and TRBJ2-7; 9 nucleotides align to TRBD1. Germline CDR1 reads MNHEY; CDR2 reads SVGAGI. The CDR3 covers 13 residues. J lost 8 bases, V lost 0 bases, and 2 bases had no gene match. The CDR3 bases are TGTGCCAGCAGTTACTCGGACAGGGGAAAGCAGTACTTC. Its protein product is CASSYSDRGKQYF.

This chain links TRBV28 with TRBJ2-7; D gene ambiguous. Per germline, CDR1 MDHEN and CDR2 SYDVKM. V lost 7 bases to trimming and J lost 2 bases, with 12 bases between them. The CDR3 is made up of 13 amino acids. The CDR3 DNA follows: TGTGCCAGCACACTTAGGGCTGCCTACGAGCAGTACTTC. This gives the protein CASTLRAAYEQYF.

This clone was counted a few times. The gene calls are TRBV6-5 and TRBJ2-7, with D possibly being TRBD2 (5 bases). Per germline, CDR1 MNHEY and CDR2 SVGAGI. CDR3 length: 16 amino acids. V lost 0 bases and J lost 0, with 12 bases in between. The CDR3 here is CASSYSGLVSSYEQYF. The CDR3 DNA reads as TGTGCCAGCAGTTACTCAGGACTCGTCAGCTCCTACGAGCAGTACTTC.

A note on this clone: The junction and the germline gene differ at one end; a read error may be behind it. CDR3 loop: CASSPWGEGETQYF. CDR3 nucleotides: TGTGCTAGCAGCCCCTGGGGAGAGGGGGAGACCCAGTACTTC. This chain connects TRBV7-7 to TRBJ2-5; D is possibly TRBD1 or TRBD2 (5 bases each). The CDR3 length is 14 residues. CDR1 is SSHAT, CDR2 FNYEAQ, per germline (reference sequence).

Here the CDR3 reads CASTVVGLGEQYF. The CDR3 region has the DNA TGTGCCAGCACTGTCGTAGGGCTTGGCGAGCAGTACTTC. V and J are TRBV6-5 and TRBJ2-7; no firm D call. Germline lookup yields CDR1 MNHEY and CDR2 SVGAGI. Trimming took off 7 bases at V and 6 bases at J, with 16 bases between the two ends. The CDR3 is 13 amino acids.

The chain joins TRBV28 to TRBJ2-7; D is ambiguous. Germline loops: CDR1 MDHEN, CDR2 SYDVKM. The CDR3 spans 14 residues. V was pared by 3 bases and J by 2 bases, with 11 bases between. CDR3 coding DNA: TGTGCCAGCAGTTTGGACCTCCCCGCCTACGAGCAGTACTTC. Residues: CASSLDLPAYEQYF.